Below are 2 T cell receptor beta chains sequenced from a single sample in a study of Graves' ophthalmopathy and Graves' hyperthyroidism. The sequenced template was RNA, covering the TCR beta CDR3 region. RT-PCR was first run with HTBI primers, then multiplex PCR in a second round. TCRdb recomputed calls from the multiplex PCR reads with MiXCR, one row per CDR3 protein. The data hold 900,000 to 1,200,000 distinct CDR3 sequences, with about two fifths observed a single time. Input material: peripheral blood or thyroid tissue (not recorded which). The receptors were gathered from an adult man with Graves' hyperthyroidism.

V usage is TRBV2 and J usage is TRBJ2-7; the match to TRBD1 covers 7 bases. This CDR3 region has 17 residues. Looked up from germline, CDR1 is SNHLY and CDR2 is FYNNEI. Trimming cost V 2 bases and J 3 bases; bases outside gene matches: 13. The chain's CDR3 is CASSENPGTVKFYEQYF. In nucleotides, the CDR3 is TGTGCCAGCAGTGAAAACCCTGGGACAGTGAAGTTCTACGAGCAGTACTTC.

This clonotype was seen at least ten times. V usage is TRBV24-1 and J usage is TRBJ2-7, with 8 bases aligning to TRBD2. Germline loops: CDR1 KGHDR, CDR2 SFDVKD. V was pared by 5 bases and J by 0 bases, with 8 bases of the junction left unmatched. CDR3 length: 16 amino acids. CDR3 residues: CATSAGGQADSYEQYF. CDR3 nucleotide sequence: TGTGCCACCAGTGCGGGGGGGCAGGCCGACTCCTACGAGCAGTACTTC.